One T cell receptor (beta chain) is described in this entry. Its antigen is currently unknown. Authors' processing steps: Out-of-frame sequences were removed, leaving about 2,300,000 distinct TCRbeta sequences. Only in-frame clones appear in the TCRdb table, and some are missing; sequencing was by immunoSEQ multiplex PCR. D and trimming were read from the DNA, whereas the V and J calls and clone size are those reported in that table. Seen here are about 42,000 clones, about three quarters observed once, and the top ten hold approximately 0.54%. This sample is part of a study of memory CD4+ T cells and cytomegalovirus serostatus. Across the whole study: This sample comes from healthy Belgian adults, fewer than ten CMV seropositive, approximately 22 seronegative. Study-level points and caveats: Suggested: most of the CMV-linked TCR signature lies in CD4+ memory cells.

Germline CDR1 reads MNHNS; CDR2 reads SASEGT. CDR3 length: 13 residues. V gave up 6 bases and J gave up 4 bases, with 12 bases separating them. Single viable CD3+CD4+CD8-CD45RO+ cells were sorted as the memory CD4+ T cells. The clonotype was recovered from an adult in good health and CMV-seronegative. Material: memory CD4+ T cells from blood. The chain has TRBV6-1 and TRBJ2-5; the D gene is possibly TRBD2 (7 bases). CDR3 sequence: CASRRGGGETQYF. CDR3 nucleotides: TGTGCCAGCAGGAGGGGGGGCGGAGAGACCCAGTACTTC.